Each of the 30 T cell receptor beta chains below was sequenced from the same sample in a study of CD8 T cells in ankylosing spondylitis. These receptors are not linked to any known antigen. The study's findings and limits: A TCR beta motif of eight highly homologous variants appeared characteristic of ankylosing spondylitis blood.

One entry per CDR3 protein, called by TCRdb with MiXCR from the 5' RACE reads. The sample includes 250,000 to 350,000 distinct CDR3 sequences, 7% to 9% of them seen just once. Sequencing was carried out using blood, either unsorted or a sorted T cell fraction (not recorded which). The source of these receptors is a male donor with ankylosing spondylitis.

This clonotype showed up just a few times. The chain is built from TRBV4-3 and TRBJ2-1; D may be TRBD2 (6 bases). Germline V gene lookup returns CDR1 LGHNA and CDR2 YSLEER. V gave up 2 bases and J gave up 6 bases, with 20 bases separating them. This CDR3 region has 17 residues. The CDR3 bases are TGCGCCAGCAGCCAAATGGTGGGGGAGGTAGGCCTCAATGAGCAGTTCTTC. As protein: CASSQMVGEVGLNEQFF.

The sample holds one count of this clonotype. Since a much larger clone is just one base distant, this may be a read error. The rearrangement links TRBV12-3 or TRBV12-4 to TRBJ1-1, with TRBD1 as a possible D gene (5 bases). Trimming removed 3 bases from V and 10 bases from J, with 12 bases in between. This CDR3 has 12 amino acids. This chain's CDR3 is CASSFPFGGAFF. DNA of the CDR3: TGTGCCAGCAGTTTCCCCTTCGGGGGAGCTTTCTTT.

The DNA for the CDR3 is TGTGCCAGCAGCCAAGGAGCGCCTCAGCAGTTCTTC. Its translation is CASSQGAPQQFF. The gene calls are TRBV4-2 and TRBJ2-1; D not certain. The germline CDR1 and CDR2 sequences are LGHNA and YNFKEQ. This CDR3 has 12 amino acids. Deletions cut 1 base from V and 11 bases from J, with 9 bases between.

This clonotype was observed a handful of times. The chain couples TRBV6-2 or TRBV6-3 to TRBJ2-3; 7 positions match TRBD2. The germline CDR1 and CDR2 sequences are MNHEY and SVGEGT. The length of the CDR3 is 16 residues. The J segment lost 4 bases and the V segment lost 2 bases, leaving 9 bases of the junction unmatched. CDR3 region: CASSYRAGEGSDTQYF. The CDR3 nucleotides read TGTGCCAGCAGTTACCGGGCGGGAGAAGGTTCAGATACGCAGTATTTT.

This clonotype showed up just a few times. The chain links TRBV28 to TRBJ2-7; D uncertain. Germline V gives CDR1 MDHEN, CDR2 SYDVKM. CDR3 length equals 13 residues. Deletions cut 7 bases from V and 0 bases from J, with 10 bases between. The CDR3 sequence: CASMNPDSYEQYF. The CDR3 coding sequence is TGTGCCAGCATGAATCCAGACTCCTACGAGCAGTACTTC. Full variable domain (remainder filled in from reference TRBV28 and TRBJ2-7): DVKVTQSSRYLVKRTGEKVFLECVQDMDHENMFWYRQDPGLGLRLIYFSYDVKMKEKGDIPEGYSVSREKKERFSLILESASTNQTSMYLCASMNPDSYEQYFGPGTRLTVT.

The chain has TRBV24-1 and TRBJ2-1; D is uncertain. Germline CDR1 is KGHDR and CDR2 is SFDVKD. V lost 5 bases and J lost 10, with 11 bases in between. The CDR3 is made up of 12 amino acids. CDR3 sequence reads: CATSGSNREQFF. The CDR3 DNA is TGTGCCACCAGTGGCTCTAATAGGGAGCAGTTCTTC.

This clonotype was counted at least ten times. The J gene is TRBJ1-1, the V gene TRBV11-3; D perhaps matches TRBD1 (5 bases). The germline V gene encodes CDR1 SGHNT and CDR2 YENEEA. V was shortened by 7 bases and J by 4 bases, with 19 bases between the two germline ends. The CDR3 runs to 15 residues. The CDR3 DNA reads TGTGCCAGCATCCACCGGGGTTCGGGGGGCACTGAAGCTTTCTTT. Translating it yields CASIHRGSGGTEAFF.

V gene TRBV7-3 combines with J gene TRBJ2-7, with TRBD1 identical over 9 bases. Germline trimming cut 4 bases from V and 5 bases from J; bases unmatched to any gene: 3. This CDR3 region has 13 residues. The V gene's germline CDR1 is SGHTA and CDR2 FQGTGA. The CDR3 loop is CASSSTGGDEQYF. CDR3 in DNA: TGTGCCAGCAGCTCGACAGGGGGTGACGAGCAGTACTTC.

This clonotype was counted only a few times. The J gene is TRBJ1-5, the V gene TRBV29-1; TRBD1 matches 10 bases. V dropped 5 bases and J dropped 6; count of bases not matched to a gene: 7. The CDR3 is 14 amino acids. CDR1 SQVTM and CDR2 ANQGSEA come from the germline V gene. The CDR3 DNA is TGCAGCGTTATCGGACAGGGGGGAGGTCAGCCCCAGCATTTT. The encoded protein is CSVIGQGGGQPQHF.

The CDR3 DNA reads TGTGCCAGTAGTTTTCCGGGAGGGCTAGGGCAGTTCTTC. Its translation is CASSFPGGLGQFF. The chain joins TRBV19 to TRBJ2-1; 8 bases fit TRBD2. This CDR3 contains 13 residues. The germline gives CDR1 LNHDA, CDR2 SQIVND (reference sequence). Trimming at V came to 5 bases and at J to 12 bases, leaving 9 bases not matched to a gene.

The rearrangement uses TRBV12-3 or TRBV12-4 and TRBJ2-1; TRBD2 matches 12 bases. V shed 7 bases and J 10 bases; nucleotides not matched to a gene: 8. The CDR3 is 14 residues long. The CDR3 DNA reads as TGTGCCAGCAAGGAGACTAGCGGGAGATACGAGCAGTTCTTC. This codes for CASKETSGRYEQFF.

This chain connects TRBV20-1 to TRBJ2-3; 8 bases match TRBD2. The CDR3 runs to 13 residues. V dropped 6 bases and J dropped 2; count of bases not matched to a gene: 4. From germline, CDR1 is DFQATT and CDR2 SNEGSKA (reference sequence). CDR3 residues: CSAPGLATDTQYF. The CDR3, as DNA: TGCAGTGCCCCCGGACTAGCCACAGATACGCAGTATTTT.

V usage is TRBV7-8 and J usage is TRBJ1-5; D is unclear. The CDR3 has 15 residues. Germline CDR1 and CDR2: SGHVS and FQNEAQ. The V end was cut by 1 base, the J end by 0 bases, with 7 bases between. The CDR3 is CASSLVAVSNQPQHF. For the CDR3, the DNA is TGTGCCAGCAGCTTAGTGGCGGTTAGCAATCAGCCCCAGCATTTT.

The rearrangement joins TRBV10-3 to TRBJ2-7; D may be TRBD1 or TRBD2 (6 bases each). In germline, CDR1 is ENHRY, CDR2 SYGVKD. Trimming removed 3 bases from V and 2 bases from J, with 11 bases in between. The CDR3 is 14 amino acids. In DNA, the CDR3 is TGTGCCATCAGTGATGGGGGGCGCCCCTACGAGCAGTACTTC. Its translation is CAISDGGRPYEQYF.

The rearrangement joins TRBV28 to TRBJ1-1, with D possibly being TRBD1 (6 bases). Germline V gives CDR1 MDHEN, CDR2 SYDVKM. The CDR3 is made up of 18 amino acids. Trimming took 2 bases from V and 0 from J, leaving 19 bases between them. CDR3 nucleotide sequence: TGTGCCAGCAGTTTAAACAGGGCTCTAGTAACCCTGAACACTGAAGCTTTCTTT. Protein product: CASSLNRALVTLNTEAFF.

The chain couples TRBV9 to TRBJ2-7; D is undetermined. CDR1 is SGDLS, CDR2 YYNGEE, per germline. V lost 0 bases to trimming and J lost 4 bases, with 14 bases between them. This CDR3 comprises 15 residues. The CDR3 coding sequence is TGTGCCAGCAGCGTAGGTTCCAGGTTTGAGTACGAGCAGTACTTC. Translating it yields CASSVGSRFEYEQYF.

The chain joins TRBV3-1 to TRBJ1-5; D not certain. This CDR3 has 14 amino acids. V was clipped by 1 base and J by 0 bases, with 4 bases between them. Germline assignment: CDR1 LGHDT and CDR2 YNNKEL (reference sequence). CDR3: CASSQASSNQPQHF. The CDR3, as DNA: TGTGCCAGCAGCCAAGCTTCTAGCAATCAGCCCCAGCATTTT.

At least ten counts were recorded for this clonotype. The CDR3 loop is CASSPAGTSRFSSYNEQFF. The CDR3 DNA reads as TGTGCCAGCAGCCCCGCCGGGACTAGCAGATTTAGCTCCTACAATGAGCAGTTCTTC. The chain uses TRBV11-2 and TRBJ2-1; 9 bases agree with TRBD2. Germline V gene lookup returns CDR1 SGHAT and CDR2 FQNNGV. The ends lost 5 bases at V and 0 bases at J; junction bases unmatched: 14. The CDR3 has 19 amino acids. Full variable domain (outside the CDR3, taken from reference TRBV11-2 and TRBJ2-1): EAGVAQSPRYKIIEKRQSVAFWCNPISGHATLYWYQQILGQGPKLLIQFQNNGVVDDSQLPKDRFSAERLKGVDSTLKIQPAKLEDSAVYLCASSPAGTSRFSSYNEQFFGPGTRLTVL.

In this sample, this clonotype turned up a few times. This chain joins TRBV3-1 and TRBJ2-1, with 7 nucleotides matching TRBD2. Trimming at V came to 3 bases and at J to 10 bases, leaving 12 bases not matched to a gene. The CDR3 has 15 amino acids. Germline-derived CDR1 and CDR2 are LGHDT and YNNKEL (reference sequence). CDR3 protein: CASSHTTSYHGEQFF. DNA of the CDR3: TGTGCCAGCAGCCATACGACTAGCTACCACGGGGAGCAGTTCTTC.

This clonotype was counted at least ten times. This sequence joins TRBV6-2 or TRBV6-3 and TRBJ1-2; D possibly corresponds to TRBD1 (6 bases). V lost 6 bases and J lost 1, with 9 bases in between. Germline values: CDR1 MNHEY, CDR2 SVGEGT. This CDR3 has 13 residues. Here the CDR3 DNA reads TGTGCCAGCAGCAGGGGCGGTAACTATGGCTACACCTTC. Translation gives CASSRGGNYGYTF.

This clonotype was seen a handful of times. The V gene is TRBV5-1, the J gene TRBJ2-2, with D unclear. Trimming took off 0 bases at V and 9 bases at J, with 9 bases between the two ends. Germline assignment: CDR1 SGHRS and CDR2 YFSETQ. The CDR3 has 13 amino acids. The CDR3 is CASSLVADRELFF. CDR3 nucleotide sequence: TGCGCCAGCAGCTTGGTGGCAGACCGGGAGCTGTTTTTT. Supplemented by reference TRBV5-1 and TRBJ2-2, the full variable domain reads KAGVTQTPRYLIKTRGQQVTLSCSPISGHRSVSWYQQTPGQGLQFLFEYFSETQRNKGNFPGRFSGRQFSNSRSEMNVSTLELGDSALYLCASSLVADRELFFGEGSRLTVL.

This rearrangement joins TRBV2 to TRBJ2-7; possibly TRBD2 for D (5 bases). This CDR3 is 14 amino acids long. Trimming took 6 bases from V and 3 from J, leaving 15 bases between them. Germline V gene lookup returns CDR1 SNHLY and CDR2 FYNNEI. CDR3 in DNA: TGTGCCAGCAGGTTCGATATGGGGAGCTACGAGCAGTACTTC. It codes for CASRFDMGSYEQYF.

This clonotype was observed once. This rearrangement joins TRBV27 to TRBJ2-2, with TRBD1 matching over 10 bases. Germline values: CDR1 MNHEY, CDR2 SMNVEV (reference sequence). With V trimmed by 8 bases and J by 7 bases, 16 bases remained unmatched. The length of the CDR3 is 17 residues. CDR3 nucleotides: TGTGCCAGCGCCCAAGGACAGGGGGAAACACACCGCGGGGAGCTGTTTTTT. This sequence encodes CASAQGQGETHRGELFF.

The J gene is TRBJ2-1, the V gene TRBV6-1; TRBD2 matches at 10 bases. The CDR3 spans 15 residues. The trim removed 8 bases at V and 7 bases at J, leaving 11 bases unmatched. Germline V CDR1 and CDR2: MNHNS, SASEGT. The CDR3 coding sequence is TGTGCCAGCGGTCCCCGGACTAGCGGCCCGAATGAGCAGTTCTTC. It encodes CASGPRTSGPNEQFF.

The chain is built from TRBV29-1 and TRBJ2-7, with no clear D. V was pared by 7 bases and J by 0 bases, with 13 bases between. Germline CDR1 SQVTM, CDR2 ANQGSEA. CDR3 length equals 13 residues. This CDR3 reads CSATSFGSYEQYF. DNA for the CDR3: TGCAGCGCCACCTCGTTTGGCTCCTACGAGCAGTACTTC.

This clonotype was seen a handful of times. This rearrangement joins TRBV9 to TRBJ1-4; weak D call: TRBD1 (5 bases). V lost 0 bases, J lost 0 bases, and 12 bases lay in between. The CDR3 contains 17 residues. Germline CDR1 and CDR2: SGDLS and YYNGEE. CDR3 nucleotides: TGTGCCAGCAGCGTAGGGGAAGGGGATTCAACTAATGAAAAACTGTTTTTT. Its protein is CASSVGEGDSTNEKLFF.

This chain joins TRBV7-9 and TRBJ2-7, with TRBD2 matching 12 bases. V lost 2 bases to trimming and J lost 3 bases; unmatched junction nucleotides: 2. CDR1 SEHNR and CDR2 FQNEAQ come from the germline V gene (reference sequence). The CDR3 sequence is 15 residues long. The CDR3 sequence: CASSLRTSGIYEQYF. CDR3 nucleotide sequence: TGTGCCAGCAGCTTAAGGACTAGCGGGATCTACGAGCAGTACTTC.

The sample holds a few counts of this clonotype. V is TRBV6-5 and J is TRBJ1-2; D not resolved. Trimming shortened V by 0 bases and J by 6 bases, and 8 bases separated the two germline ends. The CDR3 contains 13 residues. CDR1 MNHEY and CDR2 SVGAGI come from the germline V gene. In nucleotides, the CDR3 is TGTGCCAGCAGTTACTCGAGGGCAGATGGCTACACCTTC. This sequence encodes CASSYSRADGYTF.

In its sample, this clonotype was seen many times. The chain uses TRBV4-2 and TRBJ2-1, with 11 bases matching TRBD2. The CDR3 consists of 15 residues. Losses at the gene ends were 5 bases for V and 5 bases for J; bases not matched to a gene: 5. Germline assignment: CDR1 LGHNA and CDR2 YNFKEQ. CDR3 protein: CASSTGTSGDNEQFF. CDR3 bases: TGTGCCAGCAGCACCGGGACTAGCGGAGACAATGAGCAGTTCTTC.

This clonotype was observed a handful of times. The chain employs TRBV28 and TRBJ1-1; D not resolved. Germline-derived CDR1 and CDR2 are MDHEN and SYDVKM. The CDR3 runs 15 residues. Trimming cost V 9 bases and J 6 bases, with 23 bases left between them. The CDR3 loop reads CASFPTRGPPSEAFF. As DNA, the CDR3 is TGTGCCAGTTTTCCCACTCGGGGTCCTCCTTCTGAAGCTTTCTTT.